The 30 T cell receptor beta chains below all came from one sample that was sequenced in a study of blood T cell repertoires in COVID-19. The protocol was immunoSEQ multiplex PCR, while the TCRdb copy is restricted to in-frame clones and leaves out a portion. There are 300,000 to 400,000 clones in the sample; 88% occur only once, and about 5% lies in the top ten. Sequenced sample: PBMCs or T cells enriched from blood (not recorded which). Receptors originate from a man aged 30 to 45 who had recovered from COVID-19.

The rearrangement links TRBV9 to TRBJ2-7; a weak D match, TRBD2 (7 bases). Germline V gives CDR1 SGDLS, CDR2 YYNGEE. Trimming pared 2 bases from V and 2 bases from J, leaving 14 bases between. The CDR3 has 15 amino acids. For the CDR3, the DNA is TGTGCCAGCAGCGTGGGGGGGCGAGGGCCCTACGAGCAGTACTTC. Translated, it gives CASSVGGRGPYEQYF. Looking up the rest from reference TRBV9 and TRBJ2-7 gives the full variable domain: DSGVTQTPKHLITATGQRVTLRCSPRSGDLSVYWYQQSLDQGLQFLIQYYNGEERAKGNILERFSAQQFPDLHSELNLSSLELGDSALYFCASSVGGRGPYEQYFGPGTRLTVT.

The CDR3 DNA sequence: TGTGCCAGCGCCCTAGAACCGAACTATGGCTACACCTTC. It specifies CASALEPNYGYTF. This chain links TRBV6-5 with TRBJ1-2; D gene uncertain. CDR1 MNHEY and CDR2 SVGAGI come from the germline V gene. V was cut by 8 bases and J by 2 bases, with 12 bases left in between. The length of the CDR3 is 13 residues.

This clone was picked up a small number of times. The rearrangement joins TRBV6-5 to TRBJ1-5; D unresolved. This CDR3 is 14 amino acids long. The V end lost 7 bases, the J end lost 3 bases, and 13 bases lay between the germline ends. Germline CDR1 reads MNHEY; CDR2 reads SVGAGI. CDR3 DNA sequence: TGTGCCAGCATAGTTTTCGCCGACAATCAGCCCCAGCATTTT. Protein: CASIVFADNQPQHF.

The DNA of the CDR3 is TGTGCCAGCAGCGCTGAGTCGGGCAGGGGCGAGCAGTACTTC. It codes for CASSAESGRGEQYF. This chain connects TRBV9 to TRBJ2-7; D is possibly TRBD1 (6 bases). The V and J ends lost 3 bases and 6 bases respectively, with 16 bases between them. CDR3 length: 14 residues. Germline assignment: CDR1 SGDLS and CDR2 YYNGEE.

CDR3: CATSRVVGEATNEKLFF. The CDR3 DNA reads as TGTGCCACCAGCAGAGTGGTAGGGGAAGCAACTAATGAAAAACTGTTTTTT. The rearrangement joins TRBV15 to TRBJ1-4; D might be TRBD1 (5 bases). The CDR3 consists of 17 residues. Trimming left V 1 base short and J 0 bases short, with 12 bases between. Looked up from germline, CDR1 is LNHNV and CDR2 is YYDKDF (reference sequence).

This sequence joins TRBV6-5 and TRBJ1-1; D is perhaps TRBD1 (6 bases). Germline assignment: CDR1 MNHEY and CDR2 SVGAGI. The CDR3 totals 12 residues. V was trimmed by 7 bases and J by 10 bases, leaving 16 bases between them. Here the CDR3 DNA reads TGTGCCAGCATAGGGGCAGGGGTGGTAGCTTTCTTT. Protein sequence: CASIGAGVVAFF.

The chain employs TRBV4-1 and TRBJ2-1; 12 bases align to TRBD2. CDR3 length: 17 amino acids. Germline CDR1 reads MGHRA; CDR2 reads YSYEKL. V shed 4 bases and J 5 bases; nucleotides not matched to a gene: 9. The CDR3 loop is CASSLRLAGDPNNEQFF. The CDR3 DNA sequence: TGCGCCAGCAGCCTCCGACTAGCGGGGGATCCAAACAATGAGCAGTTCTTC.

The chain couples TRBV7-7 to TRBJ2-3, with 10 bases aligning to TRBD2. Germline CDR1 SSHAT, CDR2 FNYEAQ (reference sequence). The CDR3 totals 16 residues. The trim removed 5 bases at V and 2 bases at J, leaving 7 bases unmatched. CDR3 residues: CASSQGSGGSTDTQYF. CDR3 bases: TGTGCCAGCAGCCAGGGTAGCGGGGGGTCCACAGATACGCAGTATTTT.

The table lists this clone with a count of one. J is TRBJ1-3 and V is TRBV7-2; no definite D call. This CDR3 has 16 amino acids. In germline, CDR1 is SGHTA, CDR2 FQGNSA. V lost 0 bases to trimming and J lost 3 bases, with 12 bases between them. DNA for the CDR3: TGTGCCAGCAGCTTAGCGGGAGGGTTTAGTGGAAACACCATATATTTT. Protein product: CASSLAGGFSGNTIYF.

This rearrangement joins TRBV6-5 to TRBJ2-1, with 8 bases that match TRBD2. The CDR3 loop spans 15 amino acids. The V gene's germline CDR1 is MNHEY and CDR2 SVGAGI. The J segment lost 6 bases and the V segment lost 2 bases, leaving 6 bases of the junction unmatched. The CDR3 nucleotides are TGTGCCAGCAGTTACGACCGGGGGGGCCTCAATGAGCAGTTCTTC. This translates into CASSYDRGGLNEQFF.

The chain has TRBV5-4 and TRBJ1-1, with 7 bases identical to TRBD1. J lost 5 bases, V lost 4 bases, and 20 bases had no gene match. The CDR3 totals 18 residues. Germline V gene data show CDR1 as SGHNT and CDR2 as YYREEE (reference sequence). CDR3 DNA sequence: TGTGCCAGCAGCCCCGGAGGGATAATAGGGGGCGCTGGGACTGAAGCTTTCTTT. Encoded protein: CASSPGGIIGGAGTEAFF.

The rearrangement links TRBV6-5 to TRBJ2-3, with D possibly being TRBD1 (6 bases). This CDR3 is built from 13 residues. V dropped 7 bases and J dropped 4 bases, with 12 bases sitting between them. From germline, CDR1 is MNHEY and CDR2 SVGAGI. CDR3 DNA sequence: TGTGCCAGCAACGCAGGGGCCGCAGATACGCAGTATTTT. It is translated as CASNAGAADTQYF.

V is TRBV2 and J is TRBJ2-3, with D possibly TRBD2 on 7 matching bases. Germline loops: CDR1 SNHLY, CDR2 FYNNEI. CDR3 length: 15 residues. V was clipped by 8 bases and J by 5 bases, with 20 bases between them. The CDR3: CASPPKQGRGDTQYF. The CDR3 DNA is TGTGCCAGCCCCCCCAAGCAGGGGAGGGGAGATACGCAGTATTTT.

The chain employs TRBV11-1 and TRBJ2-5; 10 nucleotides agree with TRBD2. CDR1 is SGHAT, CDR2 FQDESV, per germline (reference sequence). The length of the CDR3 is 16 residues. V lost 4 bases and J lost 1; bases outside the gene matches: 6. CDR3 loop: CASSSRLAGFQETQYF. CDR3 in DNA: TGTGCCAGCAGCTCAAGACTAGCGGGTTTCCAAGAGACCCAGTACTTC.

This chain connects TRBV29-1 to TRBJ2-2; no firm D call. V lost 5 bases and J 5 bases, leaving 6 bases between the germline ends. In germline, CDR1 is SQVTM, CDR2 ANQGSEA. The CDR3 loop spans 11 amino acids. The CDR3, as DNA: TGCAGCGTTATTATGACCGGGGAGCTGTTTTTT. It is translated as CSVIMTGELFF.

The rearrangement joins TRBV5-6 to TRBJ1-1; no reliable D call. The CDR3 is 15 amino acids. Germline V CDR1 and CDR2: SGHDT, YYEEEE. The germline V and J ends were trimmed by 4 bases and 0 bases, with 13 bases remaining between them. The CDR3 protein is CASSLRAGMNTEAFF. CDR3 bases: TGTGCCAGCAGCCTACGGGCGGGGATGAACACTGAAGCTTTCTTT. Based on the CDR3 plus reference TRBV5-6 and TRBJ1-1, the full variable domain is DAGVTQSPTHLIKTRGQQVTLRCSPKSGHDTVSWYQQALGQGPQFIFQYYEEEERQRGNFPDRFSGHQFPNYSSELNVNALLLGDSALYLCASSLRAGMNTEAFFGQGTRLTVV.

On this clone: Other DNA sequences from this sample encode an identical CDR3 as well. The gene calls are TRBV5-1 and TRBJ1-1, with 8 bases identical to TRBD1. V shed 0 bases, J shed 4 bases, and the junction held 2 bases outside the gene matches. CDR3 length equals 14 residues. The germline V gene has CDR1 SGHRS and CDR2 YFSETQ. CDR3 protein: CASSLGQGATEAFF. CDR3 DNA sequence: TGCGCCAGCAGCTTGGGGCAGGGGGCCACTGAAGCTTTCTTT.

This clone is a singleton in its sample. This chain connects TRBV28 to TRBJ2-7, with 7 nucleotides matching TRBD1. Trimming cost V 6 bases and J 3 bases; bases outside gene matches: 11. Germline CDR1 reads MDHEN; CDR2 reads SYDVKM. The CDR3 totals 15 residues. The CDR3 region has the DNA TGTGCCAGCAGCCCCCCCGCGCCAGGGGGCTACGAGCAGTACTTC. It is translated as CASSPPAPGGYEQYF.

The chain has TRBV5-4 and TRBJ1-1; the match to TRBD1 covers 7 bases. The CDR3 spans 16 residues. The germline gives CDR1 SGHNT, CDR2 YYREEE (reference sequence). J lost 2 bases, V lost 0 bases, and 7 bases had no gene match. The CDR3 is CASSLEQGQLNTEAFF. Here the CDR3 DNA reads TGTGCCAGCAGCTTGGAACAGGGACAGCTAAACACTGAAGCTTTCTTT.

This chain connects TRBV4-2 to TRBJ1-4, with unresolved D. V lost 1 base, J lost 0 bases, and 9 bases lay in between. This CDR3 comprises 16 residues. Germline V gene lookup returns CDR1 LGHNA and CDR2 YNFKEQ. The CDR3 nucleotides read TGTGCCAGCAGCCAAGGAGCCGTACCAACTAATGAAAAACTGTTTTTT. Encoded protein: CASSQGAVPTNEKLFF.

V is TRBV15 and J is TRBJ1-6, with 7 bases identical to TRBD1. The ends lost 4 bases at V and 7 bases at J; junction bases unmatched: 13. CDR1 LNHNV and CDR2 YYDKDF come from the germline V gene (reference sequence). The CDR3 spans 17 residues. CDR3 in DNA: TGTGCCACCAGCACGGGGACAGAGGTCGGGTACAATTCACCCCTCCACTTT. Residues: CATSTGTEVGYNSPLHF.

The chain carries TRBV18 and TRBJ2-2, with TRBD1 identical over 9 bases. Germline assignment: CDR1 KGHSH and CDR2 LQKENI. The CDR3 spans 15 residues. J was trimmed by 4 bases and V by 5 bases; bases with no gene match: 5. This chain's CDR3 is CASSVRDRVTGELFF. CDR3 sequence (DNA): TGTGCCAGCTCAGTCCGGGACAGGGTCACCGGGGAGCTGTTTTTT.

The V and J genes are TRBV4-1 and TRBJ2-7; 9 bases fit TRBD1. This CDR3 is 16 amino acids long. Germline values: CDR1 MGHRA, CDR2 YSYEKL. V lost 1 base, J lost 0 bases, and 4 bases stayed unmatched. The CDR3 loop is CASSQGRDRASYEQYF. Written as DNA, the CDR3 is TGCGCCAGCAGCCAAGGTCGGGACAGGGCCTCCTACGAGCAGTACTTC.

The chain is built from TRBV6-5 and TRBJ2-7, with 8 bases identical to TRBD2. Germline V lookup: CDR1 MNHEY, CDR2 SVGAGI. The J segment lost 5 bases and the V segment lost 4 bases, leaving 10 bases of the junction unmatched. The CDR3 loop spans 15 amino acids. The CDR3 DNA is TGTGCCAGCAGTTTCGGGGGGGAGTATTACCACGAGCAGTACTTC. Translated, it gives CASSFGGEYYHEQYF.

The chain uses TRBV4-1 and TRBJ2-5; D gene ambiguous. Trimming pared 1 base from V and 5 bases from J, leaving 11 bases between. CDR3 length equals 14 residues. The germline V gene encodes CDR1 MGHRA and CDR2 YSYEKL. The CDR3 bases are TGCGCCAGCAGCCAAGTAGGTGCCAGGGAGACCCAGTACTTC. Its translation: CASSQVGARETQYF.

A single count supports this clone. This CDR3 reads CASTSPGTGGNEQYF. CDR3 bases: TGTGCCAGCACCTCCCCCGGGACAGGGGGAAACGAGCAGTACTTC. The rearrangement links TRBV27 to TRBJ2-7; 11 bases match TRBD1. Trimming took 7 bases from V and 5 from J; bases not matched to a gene: 10. The CDR3 loop spans 15 amino acids. Germline V CDR1 and CDR2: MNHEY, SMNVEV (reference sequence).

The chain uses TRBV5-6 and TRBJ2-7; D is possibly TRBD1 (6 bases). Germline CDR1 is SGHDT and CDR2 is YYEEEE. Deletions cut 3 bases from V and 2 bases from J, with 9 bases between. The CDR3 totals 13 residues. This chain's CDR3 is CASSYGQPYEQYF. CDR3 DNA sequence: TGTGCCAGCAGCTATGGACAGCCCTACGAGCAGTACTTC.

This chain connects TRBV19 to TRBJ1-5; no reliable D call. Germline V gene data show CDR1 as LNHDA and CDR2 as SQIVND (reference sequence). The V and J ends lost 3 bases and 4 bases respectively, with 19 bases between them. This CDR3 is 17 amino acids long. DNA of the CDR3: TGTGCCAGTAGTATTTTTCAGACGGCTAGTGGGAATCAGCCCCAGCATTTT. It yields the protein CASSIFQTASGNQPQHF.

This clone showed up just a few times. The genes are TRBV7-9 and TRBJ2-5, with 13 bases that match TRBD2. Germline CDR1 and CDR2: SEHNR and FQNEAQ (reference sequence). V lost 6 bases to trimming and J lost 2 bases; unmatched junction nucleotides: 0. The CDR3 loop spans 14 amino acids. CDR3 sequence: CASRTSGGQETQYF. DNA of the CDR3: TGTGCCAGCAGGACTAGCGGGGGGCAAGAGACCCAGTACTTC.

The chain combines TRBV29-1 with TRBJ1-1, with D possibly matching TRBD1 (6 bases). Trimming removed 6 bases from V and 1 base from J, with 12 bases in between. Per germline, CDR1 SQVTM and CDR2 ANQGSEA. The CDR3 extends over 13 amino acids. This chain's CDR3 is CSVTGTTNTEAFF. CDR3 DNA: TGCAGCGTAACCGGGACAACGAACACTGAAGCTTTCTTT.